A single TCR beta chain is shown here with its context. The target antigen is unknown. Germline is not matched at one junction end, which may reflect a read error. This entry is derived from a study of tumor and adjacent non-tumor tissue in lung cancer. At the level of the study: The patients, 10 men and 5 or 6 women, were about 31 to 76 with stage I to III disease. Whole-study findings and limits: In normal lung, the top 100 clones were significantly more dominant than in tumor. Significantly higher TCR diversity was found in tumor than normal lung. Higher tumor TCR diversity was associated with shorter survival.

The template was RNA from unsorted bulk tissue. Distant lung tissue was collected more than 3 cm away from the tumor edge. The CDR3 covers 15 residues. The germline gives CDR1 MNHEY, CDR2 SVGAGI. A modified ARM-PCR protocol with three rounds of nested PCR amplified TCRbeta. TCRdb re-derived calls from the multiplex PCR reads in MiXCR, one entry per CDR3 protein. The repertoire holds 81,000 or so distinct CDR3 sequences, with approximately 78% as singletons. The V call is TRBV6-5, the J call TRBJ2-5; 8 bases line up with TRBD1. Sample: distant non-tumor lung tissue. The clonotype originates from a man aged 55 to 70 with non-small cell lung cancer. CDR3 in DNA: TGTGCCAGCAGTTACGTGACAGGGGCAGGAGAGACCCAGTACTTT. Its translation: CASSYVTGAGETQYF.